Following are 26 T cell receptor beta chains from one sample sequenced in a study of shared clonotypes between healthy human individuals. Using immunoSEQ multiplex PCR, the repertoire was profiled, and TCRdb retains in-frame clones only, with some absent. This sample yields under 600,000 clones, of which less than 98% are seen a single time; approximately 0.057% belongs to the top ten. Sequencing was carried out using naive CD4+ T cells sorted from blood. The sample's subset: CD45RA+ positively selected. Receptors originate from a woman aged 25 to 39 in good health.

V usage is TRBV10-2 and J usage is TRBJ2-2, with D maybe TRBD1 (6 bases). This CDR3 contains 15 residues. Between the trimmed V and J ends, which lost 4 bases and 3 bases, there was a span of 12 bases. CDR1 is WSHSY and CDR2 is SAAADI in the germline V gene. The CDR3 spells CASSGYRVDTGELFF. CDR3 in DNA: TGCGCCAGCAGTGGTTACAGGGTTGACACCGGGGAGCTGTTTTTT.

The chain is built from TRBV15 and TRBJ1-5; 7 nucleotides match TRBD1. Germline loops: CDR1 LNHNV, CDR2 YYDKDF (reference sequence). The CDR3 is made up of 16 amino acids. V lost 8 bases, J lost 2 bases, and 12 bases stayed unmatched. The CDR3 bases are TGTGCCACCTCTCGCTGGGGGACAGAAGGCAATCAGCCCCAGCATTTT. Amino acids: CATSRWGTEGNQPQHF. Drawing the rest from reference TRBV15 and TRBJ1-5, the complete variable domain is DAMVIQNPRYQVTQFGKPVTLSCSQTLNHNVMYWYQQKSSQAPKLLFHYYDKDFNNEADTPDNFQSRRPNTSFCFLDIRSPGLGDTAMYLCATSRWGTEGNQPQHFGDGTRLSIL.

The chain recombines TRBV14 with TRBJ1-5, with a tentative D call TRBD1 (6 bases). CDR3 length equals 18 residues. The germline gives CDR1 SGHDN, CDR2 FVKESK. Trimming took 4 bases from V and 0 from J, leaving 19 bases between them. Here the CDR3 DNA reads TGTGCCAGCAGCCCTAGATCGGGGGCGGGCAGTAGCAATCAGCCCCAGCATTTT. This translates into CASSPRSGAGSSNQPQHF.

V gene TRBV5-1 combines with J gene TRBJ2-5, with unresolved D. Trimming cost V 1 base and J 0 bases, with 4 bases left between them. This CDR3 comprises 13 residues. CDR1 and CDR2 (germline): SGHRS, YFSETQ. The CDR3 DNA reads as TGCGCCAGCAGCTTGTCCTACCAAGAGACCCAGTACTTC. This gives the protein CASSLSYQETQYF.

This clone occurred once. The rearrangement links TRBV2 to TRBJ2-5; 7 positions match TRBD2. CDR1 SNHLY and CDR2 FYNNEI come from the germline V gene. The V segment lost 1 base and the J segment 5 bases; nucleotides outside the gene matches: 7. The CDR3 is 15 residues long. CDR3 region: CASSEVEREGETQYF. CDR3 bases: TGTGCCAGCAGTGAAGTCGAGCGGGAAGGGGAGACCCAGTACTTC.

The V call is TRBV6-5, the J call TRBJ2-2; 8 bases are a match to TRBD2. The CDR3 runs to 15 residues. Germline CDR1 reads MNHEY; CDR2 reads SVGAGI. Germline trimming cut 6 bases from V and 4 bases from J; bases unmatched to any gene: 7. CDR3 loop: CASSRAGAGTGELFF. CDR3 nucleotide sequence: TGTGCCAGCAGCCGAGCGGGAGCGGGCACCGGGGAGCTGTTTTTT.

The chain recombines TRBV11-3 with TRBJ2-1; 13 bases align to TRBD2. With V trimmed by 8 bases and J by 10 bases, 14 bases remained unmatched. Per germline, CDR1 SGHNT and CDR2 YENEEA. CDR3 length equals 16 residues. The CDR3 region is CASAPGTSGNPGEQFF. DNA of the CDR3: TGTGCCAGCGCTCCCGGGACTAGCGGGAACCCAGGGGAGCAGTTCTTC.

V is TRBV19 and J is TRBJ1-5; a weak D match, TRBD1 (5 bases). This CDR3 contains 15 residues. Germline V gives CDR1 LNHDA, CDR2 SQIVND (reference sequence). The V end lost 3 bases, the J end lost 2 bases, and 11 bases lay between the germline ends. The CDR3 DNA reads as TGTGCCAGTAGTATCGGCAGGGCCGGCAATCAGCCCCAGCATTTT. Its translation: CASSIGRAGNQPQHF.

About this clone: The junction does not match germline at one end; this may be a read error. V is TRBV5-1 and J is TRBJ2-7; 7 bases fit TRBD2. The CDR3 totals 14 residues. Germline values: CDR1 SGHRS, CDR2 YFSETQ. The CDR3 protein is CASSTAAGETALDF. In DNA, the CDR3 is TGCGCCAGCAGTACGGCCGCGGGAGAGACCGCTCTGGACTTC.

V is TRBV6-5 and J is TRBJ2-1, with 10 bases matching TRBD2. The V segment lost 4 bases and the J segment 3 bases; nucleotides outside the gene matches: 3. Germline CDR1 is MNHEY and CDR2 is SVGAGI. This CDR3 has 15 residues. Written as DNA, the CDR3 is TGTGCCAGCAGTTCAGCGGGAGGGCTCTACAATGAGCAGTTCTTC. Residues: CASSSAGGLYNEQFF.

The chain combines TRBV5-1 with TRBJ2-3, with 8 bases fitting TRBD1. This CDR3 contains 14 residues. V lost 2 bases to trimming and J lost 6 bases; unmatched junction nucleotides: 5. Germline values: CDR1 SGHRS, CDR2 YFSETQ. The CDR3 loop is CASSLQGGHDTQYF. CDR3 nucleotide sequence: TGCGCCAGCAGCTTACAGGGGGGTCATGATACGCAGTATTTT.

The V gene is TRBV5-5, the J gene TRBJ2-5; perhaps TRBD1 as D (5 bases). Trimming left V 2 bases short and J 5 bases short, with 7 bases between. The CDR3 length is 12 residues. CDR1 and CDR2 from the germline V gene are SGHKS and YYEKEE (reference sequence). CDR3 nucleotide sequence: TGTGCCAGCAGCTTTAAGGGGGAGACCCAGTACTTC. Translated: CASSFKGETQYF.

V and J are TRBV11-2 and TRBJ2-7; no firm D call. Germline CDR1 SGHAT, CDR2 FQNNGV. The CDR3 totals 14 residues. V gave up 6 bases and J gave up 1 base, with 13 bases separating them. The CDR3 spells CASRKRTESYEQYF. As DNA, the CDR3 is TGTGCCAGCAGAAAAAGGACGGAGTCCTACGAGCAGTACTTC.

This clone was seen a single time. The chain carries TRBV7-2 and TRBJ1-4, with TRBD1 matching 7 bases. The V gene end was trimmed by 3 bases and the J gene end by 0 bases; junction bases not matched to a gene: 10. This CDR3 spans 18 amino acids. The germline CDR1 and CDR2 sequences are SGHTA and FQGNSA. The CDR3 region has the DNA TGTGCCAGCAGCTTTGAGGGGGCTTCCCATGCAACTAATGAAAAACTGTTTTTT. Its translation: CASSFEGASHATNEKLFF.

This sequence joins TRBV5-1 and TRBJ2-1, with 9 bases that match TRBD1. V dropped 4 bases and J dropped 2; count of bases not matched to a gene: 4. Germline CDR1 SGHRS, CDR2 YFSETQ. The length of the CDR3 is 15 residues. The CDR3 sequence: CASSPNRGPYNEQFF. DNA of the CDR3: TGCGCCAGCAGCCCCAACAGGGGGCCCTACAATGAGCAGTTCTTC.

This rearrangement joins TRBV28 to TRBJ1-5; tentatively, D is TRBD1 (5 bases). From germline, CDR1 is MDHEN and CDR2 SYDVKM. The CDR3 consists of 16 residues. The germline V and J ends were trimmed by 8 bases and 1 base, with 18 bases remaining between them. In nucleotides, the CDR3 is TGTGCCAGCGCCCCCGGTGGGACTGGGAGCAATCAGCCCCAGCATTTT. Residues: CASAPGGTGSNQPQHF.

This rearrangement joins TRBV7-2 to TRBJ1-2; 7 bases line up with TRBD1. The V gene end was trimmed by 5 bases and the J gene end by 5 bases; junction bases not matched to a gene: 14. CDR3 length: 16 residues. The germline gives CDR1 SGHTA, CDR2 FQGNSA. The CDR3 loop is CASSPRGGQVDYGYTF. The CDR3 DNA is TGTGCCAGCAGCCCTAGGGGTGGACAGGTCGATTATGGCTACACCTTC.

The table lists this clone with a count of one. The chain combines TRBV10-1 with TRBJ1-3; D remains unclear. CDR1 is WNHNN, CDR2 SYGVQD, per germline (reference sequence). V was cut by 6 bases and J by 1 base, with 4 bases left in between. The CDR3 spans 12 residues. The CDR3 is CASSGSGNTIYF. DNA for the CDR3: TGCGCCAGCAGCGGATCTGGAAACACCATATATTTT.

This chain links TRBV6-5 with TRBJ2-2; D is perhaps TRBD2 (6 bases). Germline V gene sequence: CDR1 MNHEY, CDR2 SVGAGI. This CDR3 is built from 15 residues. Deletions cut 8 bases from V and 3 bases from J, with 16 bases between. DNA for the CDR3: TGTGCCAGCCAACGGCGGGATTGGGACACCGGGGAGCTGTTTTTT. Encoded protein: CASQRRDWDTGELFF.

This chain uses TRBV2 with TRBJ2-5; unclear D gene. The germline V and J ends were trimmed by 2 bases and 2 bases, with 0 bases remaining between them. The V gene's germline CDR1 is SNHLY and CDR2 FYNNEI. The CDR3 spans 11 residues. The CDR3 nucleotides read TGTGCCAGCAGTGAACAAGAGACCCAGTACTTC. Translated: CASSEQETQYF.

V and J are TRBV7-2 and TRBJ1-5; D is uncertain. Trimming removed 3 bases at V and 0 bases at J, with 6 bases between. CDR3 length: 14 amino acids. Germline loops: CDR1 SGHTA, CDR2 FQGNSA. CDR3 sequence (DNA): TGTGCCAGCAGCTTTGACTTTAGCAATCAGCCCCAGCATTTT. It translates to CASSFDFSNQPQHF.

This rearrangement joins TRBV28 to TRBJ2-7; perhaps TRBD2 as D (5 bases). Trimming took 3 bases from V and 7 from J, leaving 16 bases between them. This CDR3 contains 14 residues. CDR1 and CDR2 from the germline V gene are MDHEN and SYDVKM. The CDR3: CASSFGGLSSEQYF. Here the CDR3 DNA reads TGTGCCAGCAGTTTTGGTGGACTGAGCTCGGAGCAGTACTTC. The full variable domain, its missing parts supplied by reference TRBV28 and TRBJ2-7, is DVKVTQSSRYLVKRTGEKVFLECVQDMDHENMFWYRQDPGLGLRLIYFSYDVKMKEKGDIPEGYSVSREKKERFSLILESASTNQTSMYLCASSFGGLSSEQYFGPGTRLTVT.

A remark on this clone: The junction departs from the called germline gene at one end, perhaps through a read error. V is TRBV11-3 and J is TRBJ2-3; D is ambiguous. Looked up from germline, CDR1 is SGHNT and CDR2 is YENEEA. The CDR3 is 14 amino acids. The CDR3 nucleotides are TGTGCCAGCAGCTTAGGCCCAAGCACAAATACGCAGTATTTT. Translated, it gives CASSLGPSTNTQYF.

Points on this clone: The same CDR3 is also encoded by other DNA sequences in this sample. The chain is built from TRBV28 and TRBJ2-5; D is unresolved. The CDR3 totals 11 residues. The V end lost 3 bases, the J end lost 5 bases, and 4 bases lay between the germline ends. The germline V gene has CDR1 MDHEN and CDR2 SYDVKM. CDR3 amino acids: CASSFGETQYF. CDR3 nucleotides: TGTGCCAGCAGTTTTGGGGAGACCCAGTACTTC.

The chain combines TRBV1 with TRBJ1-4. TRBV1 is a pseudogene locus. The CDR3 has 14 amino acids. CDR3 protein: CTSSLGATNEKLFF. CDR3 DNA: TGCACCAGCAGCCTAGGAGCCACTAATGAAAAACTGTTTTTT.

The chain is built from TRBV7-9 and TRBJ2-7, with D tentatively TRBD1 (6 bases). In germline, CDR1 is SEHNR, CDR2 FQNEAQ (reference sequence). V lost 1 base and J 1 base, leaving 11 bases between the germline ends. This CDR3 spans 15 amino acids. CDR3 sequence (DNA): TGTGCCAGCAGCTTAGACCAGGGGCCATCCTACGAGCAGTACTTC. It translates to CASSLDQGPSYEQYF.